This T cell receptor (beta chain) was recorded in a study of identical twins. Study outcomes and limitations: Among out-of-frame alpha sequences shared by twins, low generation probability occurred in excess. It was out-of-frame TCR alpha sharing in monozygotic twins that models underestimated.

A word on this clonotype: Its target is not known.

The CDR3 loop spans 12 amino acids. The V end lost 3 bases, the J end lost 12 bases, and 12 bases lay between the germline ends. Per germline, CDR1 SNHLY and CDR2 FYNNEI. cDNA molecules carried unique molecular identifiers, and template switching added a universal primer site. MiXCR, applied by TCRdb to the 5' RACE reads, yields one record per CDR3 protein. The repertoire holds around 960,000 distinct CDR3 sequences, with 12% as singletons. In every case, the donor was a healthy Caucasian. Another study also made use of these data, one on yellow fever vaccine responses in identical twins.

The chain is built from TRBV2 and TRBJ2-1; D gene uncertain. The clonotype was recovered from a woman aged 18-29 years in good health. The sample was PBMCs. The CDR3 nucleotides are TGTGCCAGCAGTGACGTTCGTAGGGTGCAGTTCTTC. It codes for CASSDVRRVQFF.